Each of the 9 T cell receptor beta chains below was sequenced from the same sample in a study of shared clonotypes between healthy human individuals. The repertoire was sequenced with immunoSEQ multiplex PCR; TCRdb's copy has only in-frame clones and lacks some. In the table there are over 2 million clones, around 92% of which are singletons. Source material: naive CD4+ T cells from PBMCs. Subset reported: CD45RA+ positively selected. The receptors here all came from a man between 18 and 29 years old in good health. Some clones in this sample may be carry-over from other donors' samples.

The chain employs TRBV9 and TRBJ2-3; unclear D gene. This CDR3 spans 14 amino acids. Germline V gene lookup returns CDR1 SGDLS and CDR2 YYNGEE. Trimming cost V 0 bases and J 4 bases, with 9 bases left between them. CDR3 protein: CASSVVSRADTQYF. The CDR3 coding sequence is TGTGCCAGCAGCGTAGTTAGCCGGGCAGATACGCAGTATTTT. The variable domain in full, completed from reference TRBV9 and TRBJ2-3, reads DSGVTQTPKHLITATGQRVTLRCSPRSGDLSVYWYQQSLDQGLQFLIQYYNGEERAKGNILERFSAQQFPDLHSELNLSSLELGDSALYFCASSVVSRADTQYFGPGTRLTVL.

This clone appeared once. This chain links TRBV6-5 with TRBJ1-2; D gene uncertain. Trimming took 3 bases from V and 8 from J, leaving 16 bases between them. CDR3 size: 14 residues. In germline, CDR1 is MNHEY, CDR2 SVGAGI. CDR3 region: CASSYLGRGPGYTF. CDR3 DNA: TGTGCCAGCAGTTATTTGGGCAGAGGCCCGGGCTACACCTTC.

The V call is TRBV28, the J call TRBJ2-3, with TRBD2 matching 7 bases. The V gene's germline CDR1 is MDHEN and CDR2 SYDVKM. With 6 bases clipped from V and 3 bases from J, the junction kept 6 bases outside the gene matches. CDR3 length equals 14 residues. The CDR3 sequence: CASRGAGVTDTQYF. The CDR3 nucleotides read TGTGCCAGCAGGGGTGCGGGGGTAACAGATACGCAGTATTTT.

This chain uses TRBV19 with TRBJ2-1; 11 bases agree with TRBD2. V shed 8 bases, J shed 4 bases, and the junction held 7 bases outside the gene matches. Germline assignment: CDR1 LNHDA and CDR2 SQIVND (reference sequence). The CDR3 extends over 15 amino acids. CDR3 in amino acids: CASCSGRAPYNEQFF. CDR3 nucleotides: TGTGCCAGTTGTAGCGGGAGGGCCCCATACAATGAGCAGTTCTTC.

The rearrangement uses TRBV28 and TRBJ1-2; 9 positions match TRBD1. V gave up 5 bases and J gave up 0 bases; unmatched junction bases: 19. Germline-derived CDR1 and CDR2 are MDHEN and SYDVKM. The CDR3 runs to 20 residues. CDR3 bases: TGTGCCAGCAGTCGCTCCGGGACAGGGCCCCGTTCCACGACTAACTATGGCTACACCTTC. Protein: CASSRSGTGPRSTTNYGYTF.

This chain links TRBV11-2 with TRBJ2-3; 8 nucleotides match TRBD1. The germline gives CDR1 SGHAT, CDR2 FQNNGV. This CDR3 comprises 14 residues. Trimming took 6 bases from V and 1 from J; bases not matched to a gene: 3. The CDR3 spells CASRGQARTDTQYF. The CDR3 DNA is TGTGCCAGCAGGGGACAGGCCCGCACAGATACGCAGTATTTT.

The J gene is TRBJ1-5, the V gene TRBV30; D may be TRBD1 (5 bases). Trimming shortened V by 8 bases and J by 0 bases, and 14 bases separated the two germline ends. CDR3 length: 14 residues. Looked up from germline, CDR1 is GTSNPN and CDR2 is SVGIG (reference sequence). CDR3 sequence: CAAGQMNSNQPQHF. As DNA, the CDR3 is TGTGCCGCGGGGCAGATGAATAGCAATCAGCCCCAGCATTTT.

The chain uses TRBV19 and TRBJ2-1, with TRBD2 matching over 9 bases. J lost 15 bases, V lost 4 bases, and 7 bases had no gene match. Germline V gene lookup returns CDR1 LNHDA and CDR2 SQIVND (reference sequence). The CDR3 spans 12 residues. DNA for the CDR3: TGTGCCAGTAGTAGCGGGAGGGCCGGTCGGTTCTTC. Its translation is CASSSGRAGRFF.

The rearrangement joins TRBV5-8 to TRBJ1-2; 8 bases are a match to TRBD1. With V trimmed by 4 bases and J by 13 bases, 18 bases remained unmatched. Germline values: CDR1 SGHTS, CDR2 YDEGEE. The CDR3 extends over 15 amino acids. CDR3 sequence reads: CASSPYGQGAGSCTF. CDR3 bases: TGTGCCAGCAGCCCCTATGGGCAGGGGGCCGGCTCGTGCACCTTC.